The entry below gives a single TCR beta chain sequence along with its context. Using immunoSEQ multiplex PCR, the repertoire was profiled, and TCRdb retains in-frame clones only, with some absent. The repertoire holds 75,000 to 80,000 clones, with roughly 80% as singletons. This CDR3 region has 15 residues. The germline CDR1 and CDR2 sequences are GTSNPN and SVGIG (reference sequence). Between the trimmed V and J ends, which lost 0 bases and 7 bases, there was a span of 15 bases. This entry is derived from a study of T cell responses to AZD1222 COVID-19 vaccine. This chain uses TRBV30 with TRBJ2-2; D is unclear. Source: peripheral blood, taken 28 days after the second dose of the MenACWY control vaccine. The receptor comes from an adult who received the MenACWY meningococcal vaccine as a control. In nucleotides, the CDR3 is TGTGCCTGGAGTGTACTGGCGGTTTTGGACGGGGAGCTGTTTTTT. It yields the protein CAWSVLAVLDGELFF.